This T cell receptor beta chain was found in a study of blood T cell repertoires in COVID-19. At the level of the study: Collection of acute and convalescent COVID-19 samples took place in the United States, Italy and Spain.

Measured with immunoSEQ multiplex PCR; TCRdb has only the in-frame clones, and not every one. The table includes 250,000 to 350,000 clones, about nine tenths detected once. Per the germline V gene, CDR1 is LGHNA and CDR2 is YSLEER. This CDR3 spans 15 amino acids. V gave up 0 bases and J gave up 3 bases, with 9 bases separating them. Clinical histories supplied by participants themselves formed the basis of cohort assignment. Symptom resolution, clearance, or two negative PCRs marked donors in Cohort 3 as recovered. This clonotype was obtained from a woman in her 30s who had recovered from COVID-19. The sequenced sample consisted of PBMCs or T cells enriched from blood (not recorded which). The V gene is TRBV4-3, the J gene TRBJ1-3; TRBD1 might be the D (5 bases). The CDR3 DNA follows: TGCGCCAGCAGCCAAGACCCAGGGTTTGGAAACACCATATATTTT. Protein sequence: CASSQDPGFGNTIYF.